A few counts support the clone carrying this T cell receptor (beta chain). The antigen is not known. The data were taken from a study of T-cell memory formation after mild COVID-19. Study results and caveats: Some responding clones appeared in pre-infection memory, suggesting cross-reactive memory joined. Day 15 to 85 contractors were CD4/CD8 balanced; later expanders leaned CD4+.

The TCR alpha and TCR beta cDNA libraries, bearing sample barcodes and UMIs, were generated by 5'RACE using constant-segment primers. TCRdb reanalysed the 5' RACE reads using MiXCR and keeps one entry per CDR3 protein. Of 400,000 to 500,000 distinct CDR3 sequences in the sample, 20% to 25% were seen once. The clonotype comes from an adult woman who had mild COVID-19 (a few samples of this study predate the infection). Cell type and time point are not known. The sequencing input was PBMCs or a T cell subset sorted from them (not recorded which).

DNA of the CDR3: TGCGCCAGCAGCCTAGGGAGGATGGGCACAGATACGCAGTATTTT. It translates to CASSLGRMGTDTQYF. The genes are TRBV5-1 and TRBJ2-3, with D possibly being TRBD2 (6 bases). V lost 4 bases to trimming and J lost 1 base, with 13 bases between them. Germline CDR1 SGHRS, CDR2 YFSETQ. The CDR3 extends over 15 amino acids.